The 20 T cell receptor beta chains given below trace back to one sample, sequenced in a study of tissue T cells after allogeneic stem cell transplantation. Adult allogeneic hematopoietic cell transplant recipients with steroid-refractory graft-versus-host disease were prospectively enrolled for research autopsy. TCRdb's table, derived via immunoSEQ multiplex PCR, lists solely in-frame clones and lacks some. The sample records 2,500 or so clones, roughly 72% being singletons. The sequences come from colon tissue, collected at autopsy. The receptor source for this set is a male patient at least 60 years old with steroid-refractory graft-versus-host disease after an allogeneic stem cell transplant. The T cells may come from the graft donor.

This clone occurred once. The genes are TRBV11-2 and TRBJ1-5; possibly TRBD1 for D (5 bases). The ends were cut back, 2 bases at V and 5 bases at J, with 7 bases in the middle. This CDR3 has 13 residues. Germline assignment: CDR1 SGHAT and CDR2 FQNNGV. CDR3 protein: CASSLSGDQPQHF. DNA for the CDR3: TGTGCCAGCAGCTTATCGGGGGATCAGCCCCAGCATTTT.

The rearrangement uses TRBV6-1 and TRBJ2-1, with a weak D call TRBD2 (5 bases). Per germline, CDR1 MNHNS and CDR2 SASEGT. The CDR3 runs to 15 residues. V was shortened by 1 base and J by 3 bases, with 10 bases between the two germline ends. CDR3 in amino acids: CASSEDSGYYNEQFF. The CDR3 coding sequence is TGTGCCAGCAGTGAAGACAGCGGATACTACAATGAGCAGTTCTTC.

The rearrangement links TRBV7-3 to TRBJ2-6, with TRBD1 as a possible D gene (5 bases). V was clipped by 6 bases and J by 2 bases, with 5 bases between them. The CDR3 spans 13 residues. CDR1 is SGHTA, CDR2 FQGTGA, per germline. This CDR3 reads CASRGPGANVLTF. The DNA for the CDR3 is TGTGCCAGCAGGGGGCCTGGGGCCAACGTCCTGACTTTC.

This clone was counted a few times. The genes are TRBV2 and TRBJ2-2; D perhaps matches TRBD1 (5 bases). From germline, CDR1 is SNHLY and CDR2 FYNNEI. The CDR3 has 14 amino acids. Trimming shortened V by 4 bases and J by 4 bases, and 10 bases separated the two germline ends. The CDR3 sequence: CASSVQGGTGELFF. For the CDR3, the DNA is TGTGCCAGCAGTGTCCAGGGTGGCACCGGGGAGCTGTTTTTT.

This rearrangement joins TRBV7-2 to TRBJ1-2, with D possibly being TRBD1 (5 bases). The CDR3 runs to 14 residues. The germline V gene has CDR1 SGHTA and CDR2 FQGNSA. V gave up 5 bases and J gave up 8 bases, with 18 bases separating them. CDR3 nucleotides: TGTGCCAGCAGCCCCTTAACTGGGGGATCGGGCTACACCTTC. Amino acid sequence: CASSPLTGGSGYTF.

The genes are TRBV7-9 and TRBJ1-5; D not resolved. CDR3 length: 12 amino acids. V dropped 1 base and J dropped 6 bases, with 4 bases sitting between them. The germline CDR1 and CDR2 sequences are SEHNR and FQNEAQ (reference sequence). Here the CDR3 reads CASSLGTQPQHF. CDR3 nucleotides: TGTGCCAGCAGCTTAGGAACTCAGCCCCAGCATTTT.

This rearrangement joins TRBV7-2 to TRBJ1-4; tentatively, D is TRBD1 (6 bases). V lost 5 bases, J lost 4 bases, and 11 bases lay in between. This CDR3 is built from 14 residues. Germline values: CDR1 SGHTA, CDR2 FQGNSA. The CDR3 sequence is CASSTDSGNEKLFF. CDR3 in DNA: TGTGCCAGCAGCACGGACAGCGGTAATGAAAAACTGTTTTTT.

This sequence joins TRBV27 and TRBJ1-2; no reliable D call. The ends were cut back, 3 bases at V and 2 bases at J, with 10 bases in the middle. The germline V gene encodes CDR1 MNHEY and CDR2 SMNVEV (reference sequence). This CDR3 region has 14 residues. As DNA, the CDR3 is TGTGCCAGCAGTTTGGGCAGGCCAAACTATGGCTACACCTTC. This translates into CASSLGRPNYGYTF.

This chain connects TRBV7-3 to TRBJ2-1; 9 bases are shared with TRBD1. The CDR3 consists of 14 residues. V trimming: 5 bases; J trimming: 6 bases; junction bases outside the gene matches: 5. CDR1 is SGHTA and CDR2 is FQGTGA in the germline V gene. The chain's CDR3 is CASSLGQGSNEQFF. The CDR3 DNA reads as TGTGCCAGCAGCCTGGGACAGGGTTCCAATGAGCAGTTCTTC.

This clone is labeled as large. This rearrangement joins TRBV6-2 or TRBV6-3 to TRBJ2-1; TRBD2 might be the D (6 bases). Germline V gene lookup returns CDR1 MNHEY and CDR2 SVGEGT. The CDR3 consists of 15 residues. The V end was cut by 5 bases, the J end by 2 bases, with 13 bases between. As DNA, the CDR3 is TGTGCCAGCAGTCCCGGACTAACAGCCTACAATGAGCAGTTCTTC. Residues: CASSPGLTAYNEQFF.

The CDR3 region is CASSIPGDTSNYGYTF. DNA for the CDR3: TGTGCCAGTAGTATCCCAGGGGACACCTCTAACTATGGCTACACCTTC. The V call is TRBV19, the J call TRBJ1-2, with a possible D match to TRBD1 (6 bases). The CDR3 is 16 residues long. CDR1 is LNHDA and CDR2 is SQIVND in the germline V gene (reference sequence). V was shortened by 3 bases and J by 0 bases, with 14 bases between the two germline ends. Together with reference TRBV19 and TRBJ1-2, the CDR3 gives the full variable domain: DGGITQSPKYLFRKEGQNVTLSCEQNLNHDAMYWYRQDPGQGLRLIYYSQIVNDFQKGDIAEGYSVSREKKESFPLTVTSAQKNPTAFYLCASSIPGDTSNYGYTFGSGTRLTVV.

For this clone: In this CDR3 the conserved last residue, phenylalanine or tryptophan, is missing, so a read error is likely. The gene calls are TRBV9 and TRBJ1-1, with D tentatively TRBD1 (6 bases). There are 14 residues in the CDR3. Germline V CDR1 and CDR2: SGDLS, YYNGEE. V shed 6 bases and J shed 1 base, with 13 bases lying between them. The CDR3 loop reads CASKRGQENTEAFL. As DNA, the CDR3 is TGTGCCAGCAAACGGGGGCAGGAGAACACTGAAGCTTTCCTT.

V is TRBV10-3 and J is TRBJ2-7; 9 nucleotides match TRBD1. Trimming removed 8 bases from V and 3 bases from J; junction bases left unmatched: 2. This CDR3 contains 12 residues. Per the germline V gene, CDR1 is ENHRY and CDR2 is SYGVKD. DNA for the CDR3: TGTGCCATCGGGGGACAGGGCTACGAGCAGTACTTC. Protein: CAIGGQGYEQYF.

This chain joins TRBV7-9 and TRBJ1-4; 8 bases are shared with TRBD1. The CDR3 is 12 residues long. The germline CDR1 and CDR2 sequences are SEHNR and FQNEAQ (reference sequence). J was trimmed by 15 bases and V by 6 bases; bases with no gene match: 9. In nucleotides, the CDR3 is TGTGCCAGCAGTATCCAGGGGGCCGGGGTGTTTTTT. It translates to CASSIQGAGVFF.

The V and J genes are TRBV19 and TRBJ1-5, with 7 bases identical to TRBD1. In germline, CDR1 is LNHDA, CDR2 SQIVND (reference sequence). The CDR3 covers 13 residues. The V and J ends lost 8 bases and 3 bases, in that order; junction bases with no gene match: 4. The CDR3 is CASSGTDNQPQHF. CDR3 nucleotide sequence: TGTGCCAGTTCAGGGACAGACAATCAGCCCCAGCATTTT.

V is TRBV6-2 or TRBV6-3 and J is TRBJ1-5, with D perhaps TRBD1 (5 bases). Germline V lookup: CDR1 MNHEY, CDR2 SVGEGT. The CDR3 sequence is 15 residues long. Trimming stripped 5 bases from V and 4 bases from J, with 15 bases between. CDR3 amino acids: CASSGGRRGNQPQHF. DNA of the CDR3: TGTGCCAGCAGTGGGGGACGGAGGGGAAATCAGCCCCAGCATTTT.

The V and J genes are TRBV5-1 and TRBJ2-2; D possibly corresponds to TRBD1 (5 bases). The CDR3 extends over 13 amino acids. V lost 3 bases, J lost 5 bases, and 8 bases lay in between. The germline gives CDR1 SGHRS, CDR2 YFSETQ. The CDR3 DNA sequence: TGCGCCAGCAGCTATGCAGGGACCGGGGAGCTGTTTTTT. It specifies CASSYAGTGELFF.

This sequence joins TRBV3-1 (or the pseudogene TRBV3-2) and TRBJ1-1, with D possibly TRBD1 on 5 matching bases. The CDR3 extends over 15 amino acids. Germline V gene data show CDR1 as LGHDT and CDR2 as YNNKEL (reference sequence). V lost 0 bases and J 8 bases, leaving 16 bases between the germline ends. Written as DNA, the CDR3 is TGTGCCAGCAGCCAAGATTATGGGGCCCCCGCAGAAGCTTTCTTT. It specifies CASSQDYGAPAEAFF.

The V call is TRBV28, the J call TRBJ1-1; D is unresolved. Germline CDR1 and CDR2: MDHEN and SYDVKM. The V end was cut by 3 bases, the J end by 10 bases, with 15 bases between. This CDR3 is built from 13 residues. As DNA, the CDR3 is TGTGCCAGCAGTTTTGTCTCTCTCCGGGGAGCTTTCTTT. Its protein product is CASSFVSLRGAFF.

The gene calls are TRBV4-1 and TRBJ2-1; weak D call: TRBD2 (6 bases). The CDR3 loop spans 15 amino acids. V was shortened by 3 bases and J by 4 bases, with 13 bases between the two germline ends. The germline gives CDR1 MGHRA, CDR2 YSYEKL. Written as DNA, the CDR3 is TGCGCCAGCAGCCACGCGGGGAATAGGTACAATGAGCAGTTCTTC. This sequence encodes CASSHAGNRYNEQFF.